This entry features one T cell receptor beta chain sequence. As yet, its antigen is unknown. These data originate in a study of cytomegalovirus exposure and HLA in healthy donors. Primers: 60 Vbeta forward and 13 Jbeta reverse. Method: immunoSEQ multiplex PCR; TCRdb's copy keeps in-frame clones and lacks some. In the table there are over 150,000 clones, approximately 72% of which are singletons. Overall study results and limits: TCR beta sequences reportedly predicted most subjects' HLA-A and HLA-B alleles accurately. Among TCR beta chains, those listed as cytomegalovirus-associated numbered 164. Indistinguishable V segments such as TRBV6-2 and TRBV6-3 were excluded. The productive fraction for most TCR beta V segments was about 87% or about 30% in an earlier analysis.

This CDR3 is 18 amino acids long. V shed 0 bases and J 6 bases; nucleotides not matched to a gene: 14. The germline V gene encodes CDR1 SGHRS and CDR2 YFSETQ. The receptor was derived from a man between 18 and 29 years old in good health and CMV-seronegative. Sequenced input: PBMCs. The chain joins TRBV5-1 to TRBJ2-1; the match to TRBD2 covers 8 bases. The CDR3 DNA is TGCGCCAGCAGCTTGGCCGAGCCGGGGGGGCCCTTAACCAATGAGCAGTTCTTC. Amino acid sequence: CASSLAEPGGPLTNEQFF.